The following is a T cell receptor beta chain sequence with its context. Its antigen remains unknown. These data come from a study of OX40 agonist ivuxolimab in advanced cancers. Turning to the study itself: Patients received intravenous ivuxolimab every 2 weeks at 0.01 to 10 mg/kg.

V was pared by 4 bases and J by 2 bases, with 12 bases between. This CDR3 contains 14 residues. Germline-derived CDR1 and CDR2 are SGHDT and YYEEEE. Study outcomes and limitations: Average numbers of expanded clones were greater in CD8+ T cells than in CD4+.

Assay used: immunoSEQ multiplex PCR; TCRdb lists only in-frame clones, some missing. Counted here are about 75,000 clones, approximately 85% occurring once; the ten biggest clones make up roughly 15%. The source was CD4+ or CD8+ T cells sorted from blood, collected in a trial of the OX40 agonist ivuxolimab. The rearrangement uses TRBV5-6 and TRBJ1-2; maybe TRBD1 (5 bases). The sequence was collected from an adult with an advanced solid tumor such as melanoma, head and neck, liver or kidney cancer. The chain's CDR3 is CASSLDRYNYGYTF. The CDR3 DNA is TGTGCCAGCAGCCTCGACAGATACAACTATGGCTACACCTTC.